These 28 T cell receptor beta chains share one sample of origin, sequenced in a study of cytomegalovirus exposure and HLA in healthy donors. With 60 Vbeta and 13 Jbeta primers, the PCR was carried out. Produced via immunoSEQ multiplex PCR; TCRdb's table is partial and in-frame only. This table holds approximately 200,000 clones, 60% to 85% found once. Sequenced: PBMCs. Receptors originate from a girl aged 5 to 17 in good health and CMV-seropositive.

The chain couples TRBV7-8 to TRBJ2-7, with D maybe TRBD1 (5 bases). CDR1 is SGHVS, CDR2 FQNEAQ, per germline. There are 13 residues in the CDR3. V lost 1 base, J lost 4 bases, and 8 bases lay in between. The CDR3 DNA reads as TGTGCCAGCAGCTTAGGACAGAATTACGAGCAGTACTTC. Protein: CASSLGQNYEQYF.

The chain links TRBV7-6 to TRBJ2-1; weak D call: TRBD2 (6 bases). Germline V lookup: CDR1 SGHVS, CDR2 FNYEAQ. The CDR3 totals 14 residues. V was shortened by 4 bases and J by 8 bases, with 15 bases between the two germline ends. CDR3 DNA: TGTGCCAGCAGCTGGGACTCGGGGTCGTATGAGCAGTTCTTC. Protein product: CASSWDSGSYEQFF. The full variable domain, completed using reference TRBV7-6 and TRBJ2-1, is GAGVSQSPRYKVTKRGQDVALRCDPISGHVSLYWYRQALGQGPEFLTYFNYEAQQDKSGLPNDRFSAERPEGSISTLTIQRTEQRDSAMYRCASSWDSGSYEQFFGPGTRLTVL.

CDR3 region: CSVMSGDNAYNEQFF. The DNA for the CDR3 is TGCAGCGTTATGTCCGGGGATAACGCCTACAATGAGCAGTTCTTC. This sequence joins TRBV29-1 and TRBJ2-1; D may be TRBD2 (5 bases). The CDR3 contains 15 residues. Germline V gene data show CDR1 as SQVTM and CDR2 as ANQGSEA. V was cut by 5 bases and J by 2 bases, with 16 bases left in between.

The chain's CDR3 is CASREQGSGNTIYF. The DNA of the CDR3 is TGTGCCAGCAGGGAACAGGGATCCGGAAACACCATATATTTT. The chain uses TRBV6-1 and TRBJ1-3; perhaps TRBD1 as D (6 bases). The CDR3 is 14 amino acids. The germline V gene has CDR1 MNHNS and CDR2 SASEGT. Trimming removed 6 bases at V and 4 bases at J, with 13 bases between.

Written as DNA, the CDR3 is TGTGCCAGTAGTGGATTTCAGGGGGATACTGAAGCTTTCTTT. It encodes CASSGFQGDTEAFF. The chain uses TRBV19 and TRBJ1-1, with 7 bases lining up with TRBD1. Germline trimming cut 5 bases from V and 5 bases from J; bases unmatched to any gene: 8. Germline assignment: CDR1 LNHDA and CDR2 SQIVND (reference sequence). The CDR3 is made up of 14 amino acids.

This chain links TRBV6-5 with TRBJ1-4; 7 bases match TRBD1. The length of the CDR3 is 15 residues. Per germline, CDR1 MNHEY and CDR2 SVGAGI. Trimming cost V 0 bases and J 7 bases; bases outside gene matches: 5. The CDR3 spells CASSYSRQGVEKLFF. DNA for the CDR3: TGTGCCAGCAGTTACTCGAGGCAGGGGGTTGAAAAACTGTTTTTT.

The V call is TRBV15, the J call TRBJ2-2; 7 bases align to TRBD1. The CDR3 is made up of 13 amino acids. The germline gives CDR1 LNHNV, CDR2 YYDKDF (reference sequence). J was trimmed by 7 bases and V by 7 bases; bases with no gene match: 6. The CDR3 nucleotides read TGTGCCACCAAACAGGGGAATTACGGGGAGCTGTTTTTT. Amino acids: CATKQGNYGELFF.

The chain uses TRBV7-2 and TRBJ1-1; weak D call: TRBD1 (5 bases). The V end lost 5 bases, the J end lost 0 bases, and 16 bases lay between the germline ends. This CDR3 is 16 amino acids long. Germline CDR1 is SGHTA and CDR2 is FQGNSA. The CDR3 bases are TGTGCCAGCAGCCCAAGCTCGGGGGGATTGAACACTGAAGCTTTCTTT. It translates to CASSPSSGGLNTEAFF.

CDR3 residues: CSGMTGVGEKLFF. The DNA of the CDR3 is TGCAGCGGGATGACAGGGGTGGGGGAAAAACTGTTTTTT. V usage is TRBV29-1 and J usage is TRBJ1-4; 8 bases align to TRBD1. Looked up from germline, CDR1 is SQVTM and CDR2 is ANQGSEA. With V trimmed by 7 bases and J by 8 bases, 9 bases remained unmatched. There are 13 residues in the CDR3.

This clone was observed a single time. This chain uses TRBV6-6 with TRBJ2-7, with 14 bases aligning to TRBD2. CDR3 size: 16 residues. V shed 6 bases and J 0 bases; nucleotides not matched to a gene: 4. Germline loops: CDR1 MNHNY, CDR2 SVGAGI (reference sequence). The CDR3 loop is CASSQGLAGASYEQYF. The CDR3 nucleotides are TGTGCCAGCAGCCAGGGACTAGCGGGGGCCTCCTACGAGCAGTACTTC.

CDR3 coding DNA: TGTGCCAGCAGCTTAGGTCCGGTGAGCTCCTACGAGCAGTACTTC. It encodes CASSLGPVSSYEQYF. The V call is TRBV11-2, the J call TRBJ2-7; no clear D gene. CDR3 length: 15 amino acids. V lost 1 base and J 0 bases, leaving 10 bases between the germline ends. The germline V gene encodes CDR1 SGHAT and CDR2 FQNNGV.

This clone was seen a single time. The chain joins TRBV27 to TRBJ2-3, with D unresolved. The V end was cut by 5 bases, the J end by 0 bases, with 15 bases between. CDR1 and CDR2 from the germline V gene are MNHEY and SMNVEV (reference sequence). The CDR3 runs to 16 residues. DNA of the CDR3: TGTGCCAGCAGTCCCCCGGGTTCGACTAGCACAGATACGCAGTATTTT. Its translation is CASSPPGSTSTDTQYF.

This clone was counted a single time. The chain combines TRBV6-1 with TRBJ2-7, with 12 positions matching TRBD1. The CDR3 runs to 14 residues. V shed 6 bases and J 4 bases; nucleotides not matched to a gene: 4. Looked up from germline, CDR1 is MNHNS and CDR2 is SASEGT. The CDR3 DNA is TGTGCCAGCAGACCGGGACAGGGGGCTTACGAGCAGTACTTC. As protein: CASRPGQGAYEQYF.

The count of this clone is one. V usage is TRBV6-5 and J usage is TRBJ2-7; D not resolved. The germline gives CDR1 MNHEY, CDR2 SVGAGI. The V end lost 8 bases, the J end lost 6 bases, and 8 bases lay between the germline ends. The CDR3 has 10 residues. In DNA form, the CDR3 reads TGTGCCAGCGGTCCGGGCGAGCAGTACTTC. It codes for CASGPGEQYF.

The chain uses TRBV4-1 and TRBJ2-7; TRBD2 matches 8 bases. CDR1 and CDR2 (germline): MGHRA, YSYEKL. V lost 0 bases to trimming and J lost 4 bases; unmatched junction nucleotides: 8. The length of the CDR3 is 16 residues. As DNA, the CDR3 is TGCGCCAGCAGCCAAGATGCGGCGGGGGGCTCATACGAGCAGTACTTC. Protein: CASSQDAAGGSYEQYF.

The V gene is TRBV6-5, the J gene TRBJ2-7; TRBD1 is a possible D gene (5 bases). The germline V and J ends were trimmed by 6 bases and 3 bases, with 18 bases remaining between them. This CDR3 contains 15 residues. From germline, CDR1 is MNHEY and CDR2 SVGAGI. The CDR3 protein is CASRGQGPGDYEQYF. The CDR3 nucleotides read TGTGCCAGCAGAGGGCAGGGTCCTGGGGACTACGAGCAGTACTTC.

The rearrangement joins TRBV2 to TRBJ2-2; D possibly corresponds to TRBD1 (5 bases). CDR3 length equals 13 residues. The V end was cut by 4 bases, the J end by 5 bases, with 8 bases between. Germline lookup yields CDR1 SNHLY and CDR2 FYNNEI. DNA of the CDR3: TGTGCCAGCAGTGGACAGCAGACCGGGGAGCTGTTTTTT. Translation: CASSGQQTGELFF.

The V gene is TRBV4-1, the J gene TRBJ1-1; D ambiguous. Trimming removed 2 bases from V and 5 bases from J, with 18 bases in between. The CDR3 has 16 residues. CDR1 and CDR2 from the germline V gene are MGHRA and YSYEKL. The CDR3 sequence is CASSQWLSGRGTEAFF. CDR3 DNA sequence: TGCGCCAGCAGCCAATGGTTGTCAGGCAGAGGGACTGAAGCTTTCTTT.

This clone was picked up a small number of times. The chain couples TRBV4-3 to TRBJ2-1; D is perhaps TRBD2 (6 bases). Germline V gives CDR1 LGHNA, CDR2 YSLEER. V was clipped by 4 bases and J by 5 bases, with 12 bases between them. The CDR3 is made up of 14 amino acids. Here the CDR3 DNA reads TGCGCCAGCAGCCCAGCGGGCGGGCACAATGAGCAGTTCTTC. As protein: CASSPAGGHNEQFF.

In this sample, this clone turned up once. This sequence joins TRBV11-3 and TRBJ1-6; 10 bases fit TRBD1. Germline V CDR1 and CDR2: SGHNT, YENEEA. V lost 5 bases to trimming and J lost 11 bases; unmatched junction nucleotides: 9. The CDR3 loop spans 15 amino acids. CDR3 DNA sequence: TGTGCCAGCAGCCCCCGGGACAGGGGAGTGCCACCCCTCCACTTT. The encoded protein is CASSPRDRGVPPLHF. Together with reference TRBV11-3 and TRBJ1-6, the CDR3 gives the full variable domain: EAGVVQSPRYKIIEKKQPVAFWCNPISGHNTLYWYLQNLGQGPELLIRYENEEAVDDSQLPKDRFSAERLKGVDSTLKIQPAELGDSAVYLCASSPRDRGVPPLHFGNGTRLTVT.

The chain couples TRBV19 to TRBJ2-1; TRBD1 aligns across 9 bases. Germline V gene lookup returns CDR1 LNHDA and CDR2 SQIVND (reference sequence). The CDR3 has 16 amino acids. J was trimmed by 4 bases and V by 6 bases; bases with no gene match: 10. The CDR3 bases are TGTGCCAGTAGCCAACCAGACAGGGGGTCTTACAATGAGCAGTTCTTC. Translation: CASSQPDRGSYNEQFF.

V is TRBV7-9 and J is TRBJ1-5, with TRBD1 identical over 11 bases. CDR1 and CDR2 (germline): SEHNR, FQNEAQ (reference sequence). The CDR3 is 15 amino acids. Unmatched junction bases numbered 7, after V lost 5 bases and J lost 7 bases. The CDR3 spells CASSPGQGVLQPQHF. CDR3 coding DNA: TGTGCCAGCAGCCCGGGACAGGGGGTGTTGCAGCCCCAGCATTTT.

This chain connects TRBV7-9 to TRBJ2-1, with a weak D call TRBD1 (5 bases). Trimming left V 1 base short and J 6 bases short, with 7 bases between. Per germline, CDR1 SEHNR and CDR2 FQNEAQ (reference sequence). The CDR3 loop spans 13 amino acids. The CDR3 region is CASSLEGVNEQFF. Here the CDR3 DNA reads TGTGCCAGCAGCTTAGAAGGGGTCAATGAGCAGTTCTTC. The variable domain in full, completed from reference TRBV7-9 and TRBJ2-1, reads DTGVSQNPRHKITKRGQNVTFRCDPISEHNRLYWYRQTLGQGPEFLTYFQNEAQLEKSRLLSDRFSAERPKGSFSTLEIQRTEQGDSAMYLCASSLEGVNEQFFGPGTRLTVL.

The chain employs TRBV11-3 and TRBJ2-1; TRBD1 agrees at 8 bases. Germline V gene lookup returns CDR1 SGHNT and CDR2 YENEEA. V shed 5 bases and J 1 base; nucleotides not matched to a gene: 4. CDR3 length: 15 residues. The CDR3 spells CASSPRQGSYNEQFF. The CDR3 DNA reads as TGTGCCAGCAGCCCACGACAGGGGTCCTACAATGAGCAGTTCTTC.

The chain employs TRBV27 and TRBJ2-2; no reliable D call. This CDR3 is 14 amino acids long. Germline V gene data show CDR1 as MNHEY and CDR2 as SMNVEV (reference sequence). V lost 4 bases and J 3 bases, leaving 9 bases between the germline ends. The CDR3 nucleotides are TGTGCCAGCAGTTCCGAACAGTACACCGGGGAGCTGTTTTTT. Its protein is CASSSEQYTGELFF.

The chain employs TRBV5-6 and TRBJ2-3; no reliable D call. The CDR3 extends over 12 amino acids. V shed 4 bases and J shed 6 bases, with 9 bases lying between them. Per germline, CDR1 SGHDT and CDR2 YYEEEE. The CDR3 DNA reads as TGTGCCAGCAGCCCTAGTCGGGATACGCAGTATTTT. Residues: CASSPSRDTQYF.

CDR3: CASSSTGTGRDGYTF. The CDR3 DNA is TGCGCCAGCAGCTCTACCGGGACAGGGAGGGATGGCTACACCTTC. This chain links TRBV5-1 with TRBJ1-2, with 9 bases matching TRBD1. The CDR3 is 15 amino acids. Germline CDR1 and CDR2: SGHRS and YFSETQ. J lost 6 bases, V lost 3 bases, and 9 bases had no gene match.

The rearrangement links TRBV5-4 to TRBJ2-7, with TRBD2 matching 9 bases. This CDR3 is 18 amino acids long. J lost 4 bases, V lost 0 bases, and 14 bases had no gene match. Per the germline V gene, CDR1 is SGHNT and CDR2 is YYREEE (reference sequence). The CDR3 coding sequence is TGTGCCAGCAGCTTGGACTCTCGGCGGCGGGGGGGCCGGTACGAGCAGTACTTC. It translates to CASSLDSRRRGGRYEQYF.